What follows describes a single TCR beta chain. The antigen is not known. Produced via immunoSEQ multiplex PCR; TCRdb's table is partial and in-frame only. The sample contains over 40,000 clones, over 70% of which appear only once. The sample originates from a study of T cells in localized non-small cell lung cancer. CDR1 is MNHEY and CDR2 is SMNVEV in the germline V gene (reference sequence). The length of the CDR3 is 16 residues. V shed 6 bases, J shed 9 bases, and the junction held 11 bases outside the gene matches. The study's findings and limits: A median of about 60 of the top 100 tumor clones appeared in adjacent lung, which was paired and uninvolved. Among blood samples, higher T cell density accompanied longer overall survival. Sequencing was restricted to one tumor region; therefore, heterogeneity remains possible. Uninvolved adjacent lung showed higher T cell clonality than tumor.

The sequence was collected from a man between 40 and 70 years old with stage III lung adenocarcinoma. Sequencing used peripheral blood mononuclear cells, obtained before any cancer treatment. The chain couples TRBV27 to TRBJ2-4; 13 bases align to TRBD2. CDR3 residues: CASSLQLAGGPSIQYF. The CDR3 DNA reads as TGTGCCAGCAGCTTACAACTAGCGGGAGGGCCTAGCATTCAGTACTTC.